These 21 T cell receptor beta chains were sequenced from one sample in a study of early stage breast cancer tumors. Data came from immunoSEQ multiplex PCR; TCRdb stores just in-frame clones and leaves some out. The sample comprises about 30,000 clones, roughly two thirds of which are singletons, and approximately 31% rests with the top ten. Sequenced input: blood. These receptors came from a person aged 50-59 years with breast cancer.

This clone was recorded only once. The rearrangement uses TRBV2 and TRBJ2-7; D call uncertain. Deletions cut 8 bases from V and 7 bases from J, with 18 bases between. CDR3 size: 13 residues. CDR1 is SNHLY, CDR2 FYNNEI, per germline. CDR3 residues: CASGTGPRSEQYF. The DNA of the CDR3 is TGTGCCAGCGGAACTGGGCCTCGTAGTGAGCAGTACTTC. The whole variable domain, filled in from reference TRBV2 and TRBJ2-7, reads EPEVTQTPSHQVTQMGQEVILRCVPISNHLYFYWYRQILGQKVEFLVSFYNNEISEKSEIFDDQFSVERPDGSNFTLKIRSTKLEDSAMYFCASGTGPRSEQYFGPGTRLTVT.

In DNA, the CDR3 is TGTGCCAGCAGCTGGGACAACACTGAAGCTTTCTTT. Its protein is CASSWDNTEAFF. This chain links TRBV7-3 with TRBJ1-1, with D perhaps TRBD1 (5 bases). From germline, CDR1 is SGHTA and CDR2 FQGTGA. The CDR3 consists of 12 residues. The V gene lost 4 bases and the J gene lost 2 bases, with 5 bases spanning the gap.

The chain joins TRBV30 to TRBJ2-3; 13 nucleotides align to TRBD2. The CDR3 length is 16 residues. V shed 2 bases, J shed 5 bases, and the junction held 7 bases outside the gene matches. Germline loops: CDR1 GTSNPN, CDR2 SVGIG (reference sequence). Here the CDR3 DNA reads TGTGCCTGGAGTTCAGGACTAGCGGGAGCAGAAGATACGCAGTATTTT. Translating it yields CAWSSGLAGAEDTQYF.

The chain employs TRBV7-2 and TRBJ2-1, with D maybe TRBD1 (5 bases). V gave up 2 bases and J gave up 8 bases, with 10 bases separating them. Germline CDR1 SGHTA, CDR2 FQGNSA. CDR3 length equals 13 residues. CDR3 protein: CASSLQRGDEQFF. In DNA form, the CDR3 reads TGTGCCAGCAGCTTACAAAGGGGTGATGAGCAGTTCTTC.

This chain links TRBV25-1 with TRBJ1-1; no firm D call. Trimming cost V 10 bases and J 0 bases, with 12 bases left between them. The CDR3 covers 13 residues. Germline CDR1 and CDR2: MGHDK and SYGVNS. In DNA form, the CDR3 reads TGTGCCACCCGGGCCCACCTGAACACTGAAGCTTTCTTT. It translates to CATRAHLNTEAFF.

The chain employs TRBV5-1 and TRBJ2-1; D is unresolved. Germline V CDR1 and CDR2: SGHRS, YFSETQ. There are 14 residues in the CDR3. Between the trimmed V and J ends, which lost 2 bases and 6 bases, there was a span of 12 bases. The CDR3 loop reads CASSLGPGSNEQFF. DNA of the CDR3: TGCGCCAGCAGCTTAGGGCCGGGTAGCAATGAGCAGTTCTTC. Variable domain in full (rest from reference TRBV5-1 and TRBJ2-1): KAGVTQTPRYLIKTRGQQVTLSCSPISGHRSVSWYQQTPGQGLQFLFEYFSETQRNKGNFPGRFSGRQFSNSRSEMNVSTLELGDSALYLCASSLGPGSNEQFFGPGTRLTVL.

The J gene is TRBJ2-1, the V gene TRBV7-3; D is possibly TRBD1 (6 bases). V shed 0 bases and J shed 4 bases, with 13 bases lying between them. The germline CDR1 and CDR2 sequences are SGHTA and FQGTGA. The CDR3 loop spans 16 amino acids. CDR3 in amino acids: CASSLTTSRGYNEQFF. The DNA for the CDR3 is TGTGCCAGCAGCTTAACGACGTCTAGGGGGTACAATGAGCAGTTCTTC.

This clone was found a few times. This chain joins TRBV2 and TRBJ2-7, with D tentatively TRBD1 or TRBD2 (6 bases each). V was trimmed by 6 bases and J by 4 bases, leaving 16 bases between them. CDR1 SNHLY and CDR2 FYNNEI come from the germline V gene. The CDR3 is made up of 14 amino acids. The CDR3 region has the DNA TGTGCCAGCAGCTCCGGGGGCAACCTATACGAGCAGTACTTC. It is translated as CASSSGGNLYEQYF.

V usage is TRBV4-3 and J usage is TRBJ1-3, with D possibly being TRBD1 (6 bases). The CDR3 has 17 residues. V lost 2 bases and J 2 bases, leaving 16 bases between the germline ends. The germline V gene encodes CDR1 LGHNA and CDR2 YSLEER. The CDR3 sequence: CASSQCPRGFAGNTIYF. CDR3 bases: TGCGCCAGCAGCCAATGCCCGAGGGGGTTCGCTGGAAACACCATATATTTT.

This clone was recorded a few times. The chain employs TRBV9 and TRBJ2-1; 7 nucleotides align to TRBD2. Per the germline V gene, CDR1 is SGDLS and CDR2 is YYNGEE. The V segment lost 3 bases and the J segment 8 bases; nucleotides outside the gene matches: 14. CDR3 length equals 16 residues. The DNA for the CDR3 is TGTGCCAGCAGCGCACTGGGCGGGAGTCCAGGTCATGAGCAGTTCTTC. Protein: CASSALGGSPGHEQFF. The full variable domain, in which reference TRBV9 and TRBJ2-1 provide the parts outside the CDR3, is DSGVTQTPKHLITATGQRVTLRCSPRSGDLSVYWYQQSLDQGLQFLIQYYNGEERAKGNILERFSAQQFPDLHSELNLSSLELGDSALYFCASSALGGSPGHEQFFGPGTRLTVL.

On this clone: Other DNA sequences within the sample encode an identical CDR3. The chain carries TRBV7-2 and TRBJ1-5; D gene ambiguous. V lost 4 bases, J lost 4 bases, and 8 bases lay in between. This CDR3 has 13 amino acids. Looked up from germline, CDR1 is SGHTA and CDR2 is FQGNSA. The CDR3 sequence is CASSSDLNQPQHF. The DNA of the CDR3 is TGTGCCAGCAGCTCGGACCTAAATCAGCCCCAGCATTTT.

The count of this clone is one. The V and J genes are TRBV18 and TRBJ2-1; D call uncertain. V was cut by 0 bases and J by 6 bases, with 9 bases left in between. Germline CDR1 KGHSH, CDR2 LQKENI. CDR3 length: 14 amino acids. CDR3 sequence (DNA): TGTGCCAGCTCACCACCCAGCGTATCCAATGAGCAGTTCTTC. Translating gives CASSPPSVSNEQFF.

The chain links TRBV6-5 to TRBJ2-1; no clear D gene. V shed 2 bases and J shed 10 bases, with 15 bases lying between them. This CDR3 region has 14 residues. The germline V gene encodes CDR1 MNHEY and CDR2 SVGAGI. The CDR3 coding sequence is TGTGCCAGCAGTTACCGGGTCTCGGGTGGAGAGCAGTTCTTC. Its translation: CASSYRVSGGEQFF.

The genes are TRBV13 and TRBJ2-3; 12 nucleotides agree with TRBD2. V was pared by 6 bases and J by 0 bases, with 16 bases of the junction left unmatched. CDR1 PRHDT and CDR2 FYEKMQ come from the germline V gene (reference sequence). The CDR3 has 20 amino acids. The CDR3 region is CASSSIRLAGVEMSTDTQYF. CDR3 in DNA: TGTGCCAGCAGTTCAATTCGACTAGCGGGAGTCGAGATGAGCACAGATACGCAGTATTTT.

The CDR3 sequence is CASSAKRDRLTEAFF. As DNA, the CDR3 is TGTGCCAGCAGCGCGAAGCGGGACAGGCTGACTGAAGCTTTCTTT. This rearrangement joins TRBV9 to TRBJ1-1; 8 nucleotides line up with TRBD1. In germline, CDR1 is SGDLS, CDR2 YYNGEE. The CDR3 runs 15 residues. V lost 3 bases and J lost 5; bases outside the gene matches: 9. Drawing the rest from reference TRBV9 and TRBJ1-1, the complete variable domain is DSGVTQTPKHLITATGQRVTLRCSPRSGDLSVYWYQQSLDQGLQFLIQYYNGEERAKGNILERFSAQQFPDLHSELNLSSLELGDSALYFCASSAKRDRLTEAFFGQGTRLTVV.

This chain's CDR3 is CASSPGFGILYGYTF. In DNA, the CDR3 is TGTGCCAGCAGCCCCGGCTTCGGGATCCTCTATGGCTACACCTTC. V is TRBV7-9 and J is TRBJ1-2; unclear D gene. The CDR3 runs to 15 residues. V lost 5 bases to trimming and J lost 4 bases, with 17 bases between them. Looked up from germline, CDR1 is SEHNR and CDR2 is FQNEAQ (reference sequence).

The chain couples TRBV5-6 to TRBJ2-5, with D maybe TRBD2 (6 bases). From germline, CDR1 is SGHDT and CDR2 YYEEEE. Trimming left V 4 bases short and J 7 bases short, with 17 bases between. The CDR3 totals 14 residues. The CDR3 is CASSHPDSGSTQYF. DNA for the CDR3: TGTGCCAGCAGCCACCCCGACAGCGGGTCGACCCAGTACTTC.

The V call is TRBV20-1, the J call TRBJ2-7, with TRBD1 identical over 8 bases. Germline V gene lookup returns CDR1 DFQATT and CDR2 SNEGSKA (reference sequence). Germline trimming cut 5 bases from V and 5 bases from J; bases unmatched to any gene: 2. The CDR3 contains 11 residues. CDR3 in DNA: TGCAGTGCTGGACAGGGTGACGAGCAGTACTTC. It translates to CSAGQGDEQYF.

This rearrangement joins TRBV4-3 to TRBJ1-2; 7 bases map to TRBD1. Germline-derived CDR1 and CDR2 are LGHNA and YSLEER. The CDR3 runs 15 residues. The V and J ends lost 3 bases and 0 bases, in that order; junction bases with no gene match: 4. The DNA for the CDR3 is TGCGCCAGCAGCCAGGACAGGAGAACTAACTATGGCTACACCTTC. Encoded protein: CASSQDRRTNYGYTF.

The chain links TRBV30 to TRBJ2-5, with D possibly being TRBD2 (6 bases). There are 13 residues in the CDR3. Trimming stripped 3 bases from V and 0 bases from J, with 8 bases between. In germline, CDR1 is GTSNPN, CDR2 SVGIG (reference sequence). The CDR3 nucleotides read TGTGCCTGGAGCGGGGACTACCAAGAGACCCAGTACTTC. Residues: CAWSGDYQETQYF.

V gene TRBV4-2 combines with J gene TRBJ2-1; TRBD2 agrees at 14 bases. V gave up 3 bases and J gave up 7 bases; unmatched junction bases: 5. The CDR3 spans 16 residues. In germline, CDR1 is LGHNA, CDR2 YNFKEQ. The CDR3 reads CASSQGLAGVENEQFF. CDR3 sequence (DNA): TGTGCCAGCAGCCAGGGACTAGCGGGAGTGGAAAATGAGCAGTTCTTC.